The sequence of this TCR beta chain was determined in a study of shared clonotypes between healthy human individuals. With regard to this clone: Its antigen remains unidentified.

Generated by immunoSEQ multiplex PCR, the TCRdb table keeps only in-frame clones and is missing some. The sample has roughly 1 million clones, approximately 68% seen once. Per germline, CDR1 KGHSH and CDR2 LQKENI. Trimming at V came to 3 bases and at J to 4 bases, leaving 17 bases not matched to a gene. The length of the CDR3 is 20 residues. Study-level results: Naive CD4 clonotypes overlapped across a few donors at about 5%. The diversity represented, both genetic and in exposure history, was limited by few donors.

The receptor's source is a young man in good health. V and J are TRBV18 and TRBJ1-6; 8 bases fit TRBD1. The sample consisted of memory CD4+ T cells sorted from blood. The subset is: CD45RA-negative fraction. The CDR3 sequence is CASSPTTRGRFSNYNSPLHF. The CDR3 DNA sequence: TGTGCCAGCTCACCTACCACCAGGGGGCGTTTTTCTAATTATAATTCACCCCTCCACTTT.